This entry concerns a single T cell receptor (beta chain). What it binds is not known. Germline V gives CDR1 SGHNT, CDR2 YYREEE (reference sequence). This CDR3 contains 14 residues. V gave up 2 bases and J gave up 2 bases, with 10 bases separating them. Using immunoSEQ multiplex PCR, the repertoire was profiled, and TCRdb retains in-frame clones only, with some absent. Among tens of thousands of clones listed, roughly 87% were seen once. This specimen belongs to a study of OX40 agonist ivuxolimab in advanced cancers. Study-wide findings and caveats: Clonal expansion from baseline to week 6 occurred in both CD4+ and CD8+ T cells.

This specimen was CD4+ or CD8+ T cells sorted from blood, taken in a trial of the OX40 agonist ivuxolimab. The V gene is TRBV5-4, the J gene TRBJ2-5; D is unresolved. This receptor was obtained from an adult with an advanced solid tumor such as melanoma, head and neck, liver or kidney cancer. As DNA, the CDR3 is TGTGCCAGCAGCTTAATGGCACCGCAAGAGACCCAGTACTTC. Amino acids: CASSLMAPQETQYF.